This TCR beta chain was captured in a study of vaccination and CD4 T cells after COVID-19. Study at large: Investigators drew the post-COVID samples a median around 100 days after diagnosis, with a range of 35 to 161.

The CDR3 is 18 residues long. This clonotype was detected a few times. Its specificity is not known. Oncomine TCR Beta short-read sequencing was applied to DNA from cultured CD4+ T cells. MiXCR, run by TCRdb on the PCR reads, gives a single entry per CDR3 protein. Here the sample spans about 15,000 distinct CDR3 sequences, 45% being singletons. Treatment specified: approximately nine-day PBMC culture with coronavirus spike peptide pools or control peptides (ViraFEST assay). Peptide-pool expansion of antigen-specific T cells preceded TCR sequencing in ViraFEST. PBMCs were cultured at 1.5 million to 2.5 million per well with approximately 9.8 IU/ml IL-2 and 9.5 to 10 ug/ml peptide pools.

The V gene is TRBV21-1, the J gene TRBJ1-6. TRBV21-1 is an annotated pseudogene. The receptor comes from a human donor who received a COVID-19 vaccine. Sequenced material: CD4+ T cells from blood, cultured in vitro, taken before SARS-CoV-2 vaccination. The CDR3 here is CASSKEWDFSSYNSPLHF. CDR3 coding DNA: TGTGCCAGCAGCAAAGAGTGGGACTTTAGCTCCTATAATTCACCCCTCCACTTT.